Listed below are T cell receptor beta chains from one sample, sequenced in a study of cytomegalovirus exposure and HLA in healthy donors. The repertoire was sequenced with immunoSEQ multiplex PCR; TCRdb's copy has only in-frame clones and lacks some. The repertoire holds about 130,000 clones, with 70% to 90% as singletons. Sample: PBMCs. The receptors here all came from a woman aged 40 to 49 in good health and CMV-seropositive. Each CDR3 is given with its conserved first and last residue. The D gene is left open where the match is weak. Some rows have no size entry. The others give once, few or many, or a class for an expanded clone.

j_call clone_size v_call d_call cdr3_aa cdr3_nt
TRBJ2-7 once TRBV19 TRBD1 CASSVLAGQGAYEQYF TGTGCCAGTAGTGTCCTAGCGGGACAGGGGGCCTACGAGCAGTACTTC
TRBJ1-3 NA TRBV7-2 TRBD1 CASSLVTGTGNTIYF TGTGCCAGCAGCTTAGTGACAGGGACTGGAAACACCATATATTTT
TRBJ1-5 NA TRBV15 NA CATSTTRNQPQHF TGTGCCACCAGCACCACACGAAATCAGCCCCAGCATTTT
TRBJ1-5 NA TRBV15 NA CATSRDQGRVWDSNQPQHF TGTGCCACCAGCAGAGATCAGGGGAGGGTCTGGGATAGCAATCAGCCCCAGCATTTT
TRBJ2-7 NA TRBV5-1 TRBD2 CASSAGTSVYEQYF TGCGCCAGCAGCGCAGGGACTAGCGTCTACGAGCAGTACTTC
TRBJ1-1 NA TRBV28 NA CASTGGDSLNTEAFF TGTGCCAGCACGGGGGGAGACAGCTTGAACACTGAAGCTTTCTTT
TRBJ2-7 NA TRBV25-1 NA CASSEPGGGSYEQYF TGTGCCAGCAGTGAACCAGGGGGAGGATCCTACGAGCAGTACTTC
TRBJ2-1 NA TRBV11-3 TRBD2 CASSPGLAGAPNYNEQFF TGTGCCAGCAGCCCGGGACTAGCGGGAGCTCCTAACTACAATGAGCAGTTCTTC
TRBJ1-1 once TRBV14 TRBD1 CASSLDRVRTEAFF TGTGCCAGCAGCTTGGACAGGGTGAGAACTGAAGCTTTCTTT
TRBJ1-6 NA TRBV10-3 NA CAISEGQTGSPLHF TGTGCCATCAGTGAGGGACAGACGGGGTCACCCCTCCACTTT
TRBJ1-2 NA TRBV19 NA CASSKLDSYHTF TGTGCCAGTAGTAAACTCGACAGTTACCACACCTTC
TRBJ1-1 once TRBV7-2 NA CASSFDSLGGAFF TGTGCCAGCAGCTTCGACAGTTTAGGGGGAGCTTTCTTT
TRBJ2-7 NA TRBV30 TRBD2 CATREGNAYEQYF TGTGCTACAAGGGAGGGGAATGCCTACGAGCAGTACTTC
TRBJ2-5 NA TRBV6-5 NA CASSYSTGMETQYF TGTGCCAGCAGTTACTCGACCGGGATGGAGACCCAGTACTTC
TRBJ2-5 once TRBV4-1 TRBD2 CASSQEAGVRYF TGCGCCAGCAGCCAAGAGGCGGGGGTCAGGTACTTC
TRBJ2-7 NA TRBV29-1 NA CSVFRGSYEQYF TGCAGCGTTTTCCGGGGCTCCTACGAGCAGTACTTC
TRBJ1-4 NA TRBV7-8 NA CASSFAGDNEKLFF TGTGCCAGCAGCTTCGCCGGTGATAATGAAAAACTGTTTTTT
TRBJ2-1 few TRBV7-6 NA CASSSTGFNEQFF TGTGCCAGCAGTTCTACAGGGTTCAATGAGCAGTTCTTC
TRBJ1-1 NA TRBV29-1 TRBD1 CSVRQGAGDTEAFF TGCAGCGTTCGACAGGGGGCGGGGGACACTGAAGCTTTCTTT
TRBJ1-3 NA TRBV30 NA CAWSKASGNTIYF TGTGCCTGGAGTAAAGCCTCTGGAAACACCATATATTTT
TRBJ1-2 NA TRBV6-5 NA CASSYDAVGGYGYTF TGTGCCAGCAGTTACGATGCGGTGGGGGGCTATGGCTACACCTTC
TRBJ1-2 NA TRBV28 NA CASSTDGKLVGYTF TGTGCCAGCAGCACGGACGGTAAACTAGTTGGCTACACCTTC
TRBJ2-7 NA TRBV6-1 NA CASNVGGYEQYF TGTGCCAGCAATGTTGGGGGGTACGAGCAGTACTTC
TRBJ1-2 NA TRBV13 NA CASSPGGRGNGYTF TGTGCCAGCAGCCCCGGGGGGAGGGGCAATGGCTACACCTTC